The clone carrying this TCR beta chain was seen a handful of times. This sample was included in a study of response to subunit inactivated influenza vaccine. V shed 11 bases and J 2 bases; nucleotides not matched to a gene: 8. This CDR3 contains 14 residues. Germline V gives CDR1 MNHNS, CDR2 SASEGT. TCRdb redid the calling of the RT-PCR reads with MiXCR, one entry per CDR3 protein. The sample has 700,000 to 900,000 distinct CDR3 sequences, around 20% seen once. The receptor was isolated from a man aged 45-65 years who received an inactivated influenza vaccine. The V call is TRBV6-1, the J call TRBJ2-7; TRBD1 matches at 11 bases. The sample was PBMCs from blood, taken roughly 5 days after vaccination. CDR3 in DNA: TGTGCCTTCCTGGACAGGGGGCATGCCTACGAGCAGTACTTC. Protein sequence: CAFLDRGHAYEQYF.